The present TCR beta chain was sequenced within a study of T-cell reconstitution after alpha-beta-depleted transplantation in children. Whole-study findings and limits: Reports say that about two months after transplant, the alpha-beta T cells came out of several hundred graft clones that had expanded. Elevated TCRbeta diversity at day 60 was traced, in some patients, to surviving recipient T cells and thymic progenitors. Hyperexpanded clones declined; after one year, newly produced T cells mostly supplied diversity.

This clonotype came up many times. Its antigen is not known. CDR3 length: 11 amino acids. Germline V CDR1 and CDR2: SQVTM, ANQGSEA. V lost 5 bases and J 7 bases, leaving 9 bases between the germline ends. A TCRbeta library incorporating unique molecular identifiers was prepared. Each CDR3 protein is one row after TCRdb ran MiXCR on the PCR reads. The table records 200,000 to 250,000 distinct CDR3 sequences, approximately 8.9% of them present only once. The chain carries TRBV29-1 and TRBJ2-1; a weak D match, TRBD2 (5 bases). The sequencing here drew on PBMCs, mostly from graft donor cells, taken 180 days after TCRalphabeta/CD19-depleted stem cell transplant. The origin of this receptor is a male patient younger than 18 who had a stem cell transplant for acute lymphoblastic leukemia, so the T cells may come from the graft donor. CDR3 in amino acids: CSVKRRNEQFF. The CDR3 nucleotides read TGCAGCGTTAAGCGGAGAAATGAGCAGTTCTTC.